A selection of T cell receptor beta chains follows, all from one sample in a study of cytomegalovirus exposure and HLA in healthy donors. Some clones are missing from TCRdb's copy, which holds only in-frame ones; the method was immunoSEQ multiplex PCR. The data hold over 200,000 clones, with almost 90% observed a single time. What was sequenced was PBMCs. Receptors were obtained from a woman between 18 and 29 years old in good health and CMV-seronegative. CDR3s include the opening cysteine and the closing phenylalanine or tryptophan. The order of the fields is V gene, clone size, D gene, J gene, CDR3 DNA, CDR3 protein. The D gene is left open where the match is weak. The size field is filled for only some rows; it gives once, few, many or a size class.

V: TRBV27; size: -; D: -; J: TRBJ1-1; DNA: TGTGCCAGCAGTTTATCTACGGGGAACACTGAAGCTTTCTTT; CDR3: CASSLSTGNTEAFF
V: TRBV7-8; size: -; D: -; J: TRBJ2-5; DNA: TGTGCCAGCAGCTTAGGCCAGAAAGAGACCCAGTACTTC; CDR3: CASSLGQKETQYF
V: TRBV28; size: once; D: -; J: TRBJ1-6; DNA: TGTGCCAGCAGTTTAACAGGGATAGGTGTTTCACCCCTCCACTTT; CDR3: CASSLTGIGVSPLHF
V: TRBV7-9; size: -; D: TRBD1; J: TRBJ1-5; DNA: TGTGCCAGCAGCTTAGAGGAGGGGGCAAGCAATCAGCCCCAGCATTTT; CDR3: CASSLEEGASNQPQHF
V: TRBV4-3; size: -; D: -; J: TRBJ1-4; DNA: TGCGCCAGCAGCCAAGAAGGCGACTCGAGTGAAAAACTGTTTTTT; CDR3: CASSQEGDSSEKLFF
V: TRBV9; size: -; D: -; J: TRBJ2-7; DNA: TGTGCCAGCAGCGTAGGATCAGGGAAGGCGATAGCCTACGAGCAGTACTTC; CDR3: CASSVGSGKAIAYEQYF
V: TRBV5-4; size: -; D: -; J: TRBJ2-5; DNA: TGTGCCAGCCATTCCCAGGGCCGCCAAGAGACCCAGTACTTC; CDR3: CASHSQGRQETQYF
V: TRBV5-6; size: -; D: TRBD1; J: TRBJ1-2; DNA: TGTGCCAGCAGCTTGTGGGGACAGAGGAACTATGGCTACACCTTC; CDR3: CASSLWGQRNYGYTF
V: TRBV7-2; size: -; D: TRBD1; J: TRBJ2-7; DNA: TGTGCCAGCAGCCGGGCAGGGGGTGGGTACGAGCAGTACTTC; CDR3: CASSRAGGGYEQYF
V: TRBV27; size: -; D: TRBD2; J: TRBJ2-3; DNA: TGTGCCAGCAGTCGCGATAGCGGGCCAAGCACAGATACGCAGTATTTT; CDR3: CASSRDSGPSTDTQYF
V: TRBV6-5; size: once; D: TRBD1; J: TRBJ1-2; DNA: TGTGCCAGCAGTTACGATGACAGGGGCAATGGCTACACCTTC; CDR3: CASSYDDRGNGYTF
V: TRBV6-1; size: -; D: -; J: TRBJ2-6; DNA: TGTGCCAGCAGTCCGGGCTCTGGGGCCAACGTCCTGACTTTC; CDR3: CASSPGSGANVLTF
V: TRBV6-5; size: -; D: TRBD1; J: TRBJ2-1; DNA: TGTGCCAGCAGCCCGGGACAGGGGGCGGATGAGCAGTTCTTC; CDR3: CASSPGQGADEQFF
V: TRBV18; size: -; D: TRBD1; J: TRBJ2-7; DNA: TGTGCCAGCTCACCCAACAGGGGCGGCTCCTACGAGCAGTACTTC; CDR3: CASSPNRGGSYEQYF
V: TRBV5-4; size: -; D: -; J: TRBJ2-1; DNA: TGTGCCAGCAGCTGGGGAGTGGGGGGGCACAATGAGCAGTTCTTC; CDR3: CASSWGVGGHNEQFF
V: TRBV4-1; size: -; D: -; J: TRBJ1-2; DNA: TGCGCCAGCAGCCAAGATGGGGCAGGGTCCTCCTATGGCTACACCTTC; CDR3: CASSQDGAGSSYGYTF
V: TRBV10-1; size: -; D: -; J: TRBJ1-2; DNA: TGCGCCAGCAGTGAGTCGGCAGGGGCCCCCTATGGCTACACCTTC; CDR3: CASSESAGAPYGYTF
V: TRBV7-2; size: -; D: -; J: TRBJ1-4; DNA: TGTGCCAGCAGCTTAGTAGCTGCAACTAATGAAAAACTGTTTTTT; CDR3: CASSLVAATNEKLFF
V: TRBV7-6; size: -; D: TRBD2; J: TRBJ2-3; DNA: TGTGCCAGCAGCCTAGGGACTAGCCGAGATACGCAGTATTTT; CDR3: CASSLGTSRDTQYF
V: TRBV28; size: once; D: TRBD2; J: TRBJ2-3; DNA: TGTGCCACCTATTCGGGACTAGCGACCACAGATACGCAGTATTTT; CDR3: CATYSGLATTDTQYF
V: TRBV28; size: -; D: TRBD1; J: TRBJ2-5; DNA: TGTGCCAGCTCTACTAGGACAGGGTGGCCAGAGACCCAGTACTTC; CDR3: CASSTRTGWPETQYF
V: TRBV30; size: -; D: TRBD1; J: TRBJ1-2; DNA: TGTGCCTGGAACCAGGGGGCGGTAAATGGCTACACCTTC; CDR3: CAWNQGAVNGYTF
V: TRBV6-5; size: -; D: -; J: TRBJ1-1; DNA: TGTGCCAGCAGTTTGGCACGCCCCTGGAACACTGAAGCTTTCTTT; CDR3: CASSLARPWNTEAFF